These 15 T cell receptor beta chains originate from one sample sequenced in a study of regulatory T cells in long-lasting Graves disease. iRepertoire HTBI primers and Arm-PCR of CDR3 regions built TCR beta libraries. TCRdb reprocessed the multiplex PCR reads with MiXCR, giving one entry per CDR3 protein. The sample gives some 490,000 distinct CDR3 sequences, 12% of which show up once; approximately 9% is in the top ten. Noted time point: newly diagnosed GD, antithyroid drugs for less than 3 months. Extracted RNA from PBMCs served as the source of the TCR library. These data were also reused for a study on T cells in Graves' hyperthyroidism and ophthalmopathy.

This material consisted of peripheral blood mononuclear cells (PBMCs), taken at new diagnosis, from a patient treated with antithyroid drugs. These receptors were obtained from a woman younger than 45 with Graves disease.

In its sample, this clonotype was seen a few times. The rearrangement joins TRBV12-3 or TRBV12-4 to TRBJ1-1, with D tentatively TRBD1 (6 bases). V lost 3 bases to trimming and J lost 5 bases, with 19 bases between them. This CDR3 contains 16 residues. CDR3 bases: TGTGCCAGCAGTTTTGGGACATGGGCGGAGTCGACTGAAGCTTTCTTT. Its translation is CASSFGTWAESTEAFF.

This clonotype came up many times. The rearrangement uses TRBV7-2 and TRBJ1-2; 9 positions match TRBD1. CDR1 is SGHTA, CDR2 FQGNSA, per germline. The V segment lost 0 bases and the J segment 8 bases; nucleotides outside the gene matches: 10. CDR3 length: 16 residues. The CDR3 nucleotides are TGTGCCAGCAGCTTAGCACCCCCCGGGACAGGGAAGGGCTACACCTTC. Its protein product is CASSLAPPGTGKGYTF.

This clonotype was detected a few times. No conserved phenylalanine or tryptophan is present at the end of the CDR3, so a read error is the likely explanation. The genes are TRBV19 and TRBJ1-1; D is perhaps TRBD1 (5 bases). Trimming stripped 2 bases from V and 1 base from J, with 8 bases between. CDR1 is LNHDA and CDR2 is SQIVND in the germline V gene (reference sequence). The CDR3 contains 14 residues. CDR3 in amino acids: CASSILGGNTEAFL. The CDR3 coding sequence is TGTGCCAGTAGTATACTCGGGGGGAACACTGAAGCTTTCCTT.

The chain recombines TRBV2 with TRBJ1-2; the D gene is possibly TRBD1 (5 bases). The CDR3 is made up of 11 amino acids. Germline V gives CDR1 SNHLY, CDR2 FYNNEI. Trimming took off 6 bases at V and 12 bases at J, with 14 bases between the two ends. The CDR3 DNA sequence: TGTGCCAGCAGAGGGGAGTCTTATAACACCTTC. This translates into CASRGESYNTF.

This clonotype was picked up a small number of times. Given a much more abundant clone one base away, this may be a read error. The V call is TRBV2, the J call TRBJ2-3; D is possibly TRBD2 (5 bases). Per germline, CDR1 SNHLY and CDR2 FYNNEI. CDR3 length: 13 amino acids. Here the CDR3 DNA reads TGTGCCGGCAGTGAGACGGGGACAGATACGCAGTATTTT. Encoded protein: CAGSETGTDTQYF. Using reference TRBV2 and TRBJ2-3 for the parts outside the CDR3, the full variable domain is EPEVTQTPSHQVTQMGQEVILRCVPISNHLYFYWYRQILGQKVEFLVSFYNNEISEKSEIFDDQFSVERPDGSNFTLKIRSTKLEDSAMYFCAGSETGTDTQYFGPGTRLTVL.

Ten or more counts support this clonotype. The gene calls are TRBV2 and TRBJ1-4; possibly TRBD1 for D (6 bases). Germline-derived CDR1 and CDR2 are SNHLY and FYNNEI. With 6 bases removed from V and 7 bases from J, the gap between germline ends came to 12 bases. The CDR3 contains 13 residues. CDR3 DNA sequence: TGTGCCAGCAGGGGGACATCTCGTGAAAAACTGTTTTTT. Its protein is CASRGTSREKLFF.

The CDR3 protein is CASSSRLLGFNYGYTF. The DNA of the CDR3 is TGTGCCAGCAGCTCCAGACTTCTAGGGTTTAACTATGGCTACACCTTC. V and J are TRBV7-3 and TRBJ1-2; D unclear. The CDR3 contains 16 residues. Germline V gene sequence: CDR1 SGHTA, CDR2 FQGTGA. Trimming pared 4 bases from V and 1 base from J, leaving 16 bases between.

This clonotype showed up many times. Germline is not matched at one junction end, which may reflect a read error. The rearrangement links TRBV5-4 to TRBJ2-3; 9 bases match TRBD1. The CDR3 contains 12 residues. The germline V gene encodes CDR1 SGHNT and CDR2 YYREEE (reference sequence). CDR3 DNA: TGTGCCAGCAGCTTCTCCGGGACAGGGAAACATTTT. Its protein is CASSFSGTGKHF.

This clonotype was counted many times. The rearrangement joins TRBV6-1 to TRBJ1-5; D uncertain. With 8 bases removed from V and 5 bases from J, the gap between germline ends came to 16 bases. Germline values: CDR1 MNHNS, CDR2 SASEGT. The CDR3 is 14 residues long. The DNA for the CDR3 is TGTGCCAGCTCCACCCGGGGAGGGTATCAGCCCCAGCATTTT. The encoded protein is CASSTRGGYQPQHF.

A word on this clonotype: It may be a read error: a sequence one base away is much more abundant. The V and J genes are TRBV30 and TRBJ1-2; no clear D. V dropped 2 bases and J dropped 4 bases, with 23 bases sitting between them. This CDR3 region has 17 residues. The germline V gene encodes CDR1 GTSNPN and CDR2 SVGIG (reference sequence). The CDR3 is CAWSPRVRTDAIYGYTF. The CDR3 DNA is TGTGCCTGGAGTCCTCGGGTCAGGACCGATGCTATCTATGGCTACACCTTC.

Only a few counts were recorded for this clonotype. The rearrangement links TRBV3-1 to TRBJ1-1; 9 nucleotides match TRBD1. The CDR3 runs 14 residues. CDR1 and CDR2 from the germline V gene are LGHDT and YNNKEL (reference sequence). Trimming removed 4 bases from V and 10 bases from J; junction bases left unmatched: 10. CDR3: CASSPETGGRRAFF. CDR3 coding DNA: TGTGCCAGCAGCCCGGAGACAGGGGGTCGGAGAGCTTTCTTT.

This clonotype was picked up many times. Here the CDR3 DNA reads TGTGCCAGCAGCCCTTGGGGACAGGAGATTGGCTACACCTTC. Translated, it gives CASSPWGQEIGYTF. J is TRBJ1-2 and V is TRBV5-4; 8 nucleotides line up with TRBD1. The CDR3 covers 14 residues. In germline, CDR1 is SGHNT, CDR2 YYREEE (reference sequence). J was trimmed by 7 bases and V by 4 bases; bases with no gene match: 9.

This clonotype showed up many times. The chain recombines TRBV28 with TRBJ2-3; D gene unclear. This CDR3 contains 15 residues. V was pared by 4 bases and J by 2 bases, with 13 bases between. Looked up from germline, CDR1 is MDHEN and CDR2 is SYDVKM. The CDR3 here is CASSSDGKPTDTQYF. The CDR3 bases are TGTGCCAGCAGTTCTGATGGCAAACCCACAGATACGCAGTATTTT.

The J gene is TRBJ2-5, the V gene TRBV5-4, with a possible D match to TRBD2 (5 bases). V lost 4 bases and J 0 bases, leaving 16 bases between the germline ends. The CDR3 loop spans 16 amino acids. The germline V gene encodes CDR1 SGHNT and CDR2 YYREEE (reference sequence). The CDR3, as DNA: TGTGCCAGCAGCCCGGGGAGAGAACCCTACCAAGAGACCCAGTACTTC. Translation: CASSPGREPYQETQYF.

With regard to this clonotype: A far larger clone is just one base off, so this is likely a read error. This chain uses TRBV7-9 with TRBJ2-1; D might be TRBD1 (5 bases). This CDR3 is built from 13 residues. CDR1 and CDR2 (germline): SEHNR, FQNEAQ (reference sequence). V lost 5 bases and J 10 bases, leaving 15 bases between the germline ends. In DNA form, the CDR3 reads TGTGCCAGCAGCCCCGGTGGGGCCCACGAGCAGTTCTTC. Its translation is CASSPGGAHEQFF.